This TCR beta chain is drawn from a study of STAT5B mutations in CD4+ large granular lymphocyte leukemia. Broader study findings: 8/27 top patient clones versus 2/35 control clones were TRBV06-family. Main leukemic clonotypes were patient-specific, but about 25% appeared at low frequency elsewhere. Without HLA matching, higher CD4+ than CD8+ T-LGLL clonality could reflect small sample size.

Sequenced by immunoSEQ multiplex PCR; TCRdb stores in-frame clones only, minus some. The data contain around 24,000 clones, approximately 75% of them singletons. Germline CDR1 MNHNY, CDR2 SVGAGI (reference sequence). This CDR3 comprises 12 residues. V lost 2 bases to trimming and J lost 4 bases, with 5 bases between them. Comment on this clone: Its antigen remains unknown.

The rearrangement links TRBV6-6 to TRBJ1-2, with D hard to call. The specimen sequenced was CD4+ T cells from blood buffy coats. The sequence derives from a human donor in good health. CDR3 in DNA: TGTGCCAGCAGTTACGACATCTATGGCTACACCTTC. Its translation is CASSYDIYGYTF.